The entry that follows covers one TCR beta chain sequence. Its antigen remains undetermined. Base qualities are missing; no much larger clone stands one base away. This CDR3 is also generated by other DNA sequences in the sample. The donors were included in the validation cohort of over a hundred subjects, a group kept apart from the roughly 670-subject first cohort. The sample comes from a study of cytomegalovirus exposure and HLA in healthy donors (dated by TCRdb to about 2017). About the study as a whole: The 500 to 700 repertoires of the first cohort and the 95 to 150 validation repertoires were produced on the same platform, according to a later analysis. Along with the roughly 670-subject first cohort, a separate validation cohort of 120 different subjects was used. The study combined high-throughput TCR immunosequencing, statistical association of individual TCRs with disease status, and machine learning to predict cytomegalovirus infection status. The aim of the study was to test whether cataloging public T cell receptors could identify signatures of past pathogen exposure.

From a lookup of the germline V gene, CDR1 and CDR2 are LGHNA and YSLEER. Taken from cysteine to phenylalanine, the CDR3 has 15 residues. CDR3 DNA is the only sequence kept; it has 45 bases, read in frame from the first base. Germline trimming: 0 bases from V, 5 bases from J; junction bases outside gene matches: 5. Libraries were prepared through the immunoSEQ multiplex PCR assay. For the original study's pipeline: A statistical classification framework was built to diagnose cytomegalovirus status from the catalog of TCR beta chain sequences. The table was pulled from immuneACCESS by TCRdb, which kept in-frame rearrangements only. Such tables lose some clones; where checked, under half of the loss comes from unresolved V genes, and the rest has no known cause. From that table come the V and J calls and clone size; the DNA was used to work out D and trimming. Here the sample has 100,000 to 150,000 clones; about 90% occur a single time. Around 3.1% of the sample is taken by the ten largest.

Broader findings and caveats from the paper: In the study, 150 to 200 TCR beta chains were listed as associated with cytomegalovirus. The authors suggested that the approach could potentially be extended to other disease states and immunological phenotypes. In vitro tests confirmed that a few of the cytomegalovirus-associated TCR beta chains recognize cytomegalovirus antigens. In both the original and validation cohorts, the classifier was reported to diagnose cytomegalovirus status with high specificity and sensitivity. Most TCR sequences were seen in very few donors, while some public TCRs were found in many individuals. A later analysis found that TCRs clustered in the first cohort also tended to co-occur in the 95 to 150 validation repertoires, with 94% of cluster scores above 0. The validation cohort had no HLA typing available for a later analysis, so co-occurrence within that cohort was assessed over all 120 or so repertoires.

The clonotype was recovered from a man aged 25-45 years in good health and CMV-seronegative. This sequence uses TRBV4-3 and TRBJ1-2, with 8 central nucleotides matching TRBD1. Sample: PBMCs. The sequence in DNA is TGCGCCAGCAGCCAAGAAGGTCAGGGGGCGTATGGCTACACCTTC. Its protein is CASSQEGQGAYGYTF.